The 14 T cell receptor beta chains given below trace back to one sample, sequenced in a study of cytomegalovirus exposure and HLA in healthy donors. Vbeta (60) and Jbeta (13) primers were used in the PCR. Some clones are missing from TCRdb's copy, which holds only in-frame ones; the method was immunoSEQ multiplex PCR. The table lists approximately 50,000 clones, with about 2.3% in the top ten. Source material: PBMCs. These receptors came from a female donor in good health and CMV-seronegative.

The J gene is TRBJ2-3, the V gene TRBV30; 7 positions match TRBD2. There are 13 residues in the CDR3. Germline loops: CDR1 GTSNPN, CDR2 SVGIG (reference sequence). V shed 2 bases, J shed 1 base, and the junction held 0 bases outside the gene matches. DNA of the CDR3: TGTGCCTGGAGTACTAGCGGCACAGATACGCAGTATTTT. Translating it yields CAWSTSGTDTQYF.

The rearrangement links TRBV4-3 to TRBJ2-1; 11 nucleotides agree with TRBD1. V was pared by 1 base and J by 7 bases, with 3 bases of the junction left unmatched. The length of the CDR3 is 15 residues. The germline V gene has CDR1 LGHNA and CDR2 YSLEER. The CDR3 is CASSQVGQGANEQFF. The CDR3 nucleotides are TGCGCCAGCAGCCAAGTAGGACAGGGGGCAAATGAGCAGTTCTTC.

The rearrangement uses TRBV15 and TRBJ2-7; 9 nucleotides agree with TRBD1. Losses at the gene ends were 2 bases for V and 6 bases for J; bases not matched to a gene: 14. This CDR3 has 17 amino acids. Germline V gives CDR1 LNHNV, CDR2 YYDKDF (reference sequence). This chain's CDR3 is CATSRPRQGQGEVEQYF. Written as DNA, the CDR3 is TGTGCCACCAGCAGACCTCGGCAGGGACAGGGCGAGGTCGAGCAGTACTTC.

The CDR3 sequence is CASSLKGVRDGGIQETQYF. CDR3 DNA: TGTGCCAGCAGCTTGAAAGGGGTGAGAGACGGTGGGATCCAAGAGACCCAGTACTTC. The J gene is TRBJ2-5, the V gene TRBV11-2; perhaps TRBD1 as D (5 bases). Trimming removed 3 bases at V and 1 base at J, with 24 bases between. CDR1 and CDR2 (germline): SGHAT, FQNNGV. There are 19 residues in the CDR3.

The chain combines TRBV19 with TRBJ2-7, with 7 bases identical to TRBD1. Germline V CDR1 and CDR2: LNHDA, SQIVND (reference sequence). The CDR3 contains 14 residues. J gave up 7 bases and V 1 base, and 7 bases lay outside the gene matches. For the CDR3, the DNA is TGTGCCAGTAGTATAGGAACAGGGGCCGGGGAGCAGTACTTC. This encodes CASSIGTGAGEQYF.

The V call is TRBV4-2, the J call TRBJ1-4; the match to TRBD1 covers 9 bases. After removal of 1 base from V and 6 bases from J, the junction contained 3 bases not matched to a gene. Germline loops: CDR1 LGHNA, CDR2 YNFKEQ. The CDR3 consists of 15 residues. Here the CDR3 DNA reads TGTGCCAGCAGCCAAGTGCGGGACAGGGATGAAAAACTGTTTTTT. It codes for CASSQVRDRDEKLFF.

The gene calls are TRBV30 and TRBJ2-7, with 7 bases lining up with TRBD2. CDR1 and CDR2 from the germline V gene are GTSNPN and SVGIG (reference sequence). The V and J ends lost 2 bases and 0 bases, in that order; junction bases with no gene match: 7. The CDR3 covers 15 residues. CDR3 region: CAWSWGGTDSYEQYF. Here the CDR3 DNA reads TGTGCCTGGAGTTGGGGAGGGACGGACTCCTACGAGCAGTACTTC.

V and J are TRBV4-2 and TRBJ2-5; a possible D gene is TRBD2 (5 bases). Germline V gene lookup returns CDR1 LGHNA and CDR2 YNFKEQ. V gave up 0 bases and J gave up 6 bases, with 11 bases separating them. The CDR3 is 14 amino acids. CDR3 nucleotides: TGTGCCAGCAGCCAAGACCAAGGCGGGCAGACCCAGTACTTC. Its translation is CASSQDQGGQTQYF.

This sequence joins TRBV11-3 and TRBJ1-6; 8 bases line up with TRBD1. Per the germline V gene, CDR1 is SGHNT and CDR2 is YENEEA. Trimming took 3 bases from V and 7 from J; bases not matched to a gene: 2. The CDR3 loop spans 14 amino acids. This CDR3 reads CASSLNRGNSPLHF. CDR3 DNA sequence: TGTGCCAGCAGCTTGAACAGGGGGAATTCACCCCTCCACTTT. The full variable domain, in which reference TRBV11-3 and TRBJ1-6 provide the parts outside the CDR3, is EAGVVQSPRYKIIEKKQPVAFWCNPISGHNTLYWYLQNLGQGPELLIRYENEEAVDDSQLPKDRFSAERLKGVDSTLKIQPAELGDSAVYLCASSLNRGNSPLHFGNGTRLTVT.

This chain joins TRBV5-1 and TRBJ1-2; 8 bases line up with TRBD1. The junction had 9 bases not matched to a gene; V was cut back by 4 bases and J by 7 bases. The germline gives CDR1 SGHRS, CDR2 YFSETQ. The CDR3 totals 14 residues. The CDR3 DNA follows: TGCGCCAGCAGCCTAGGACAGGGATGGGGTGGCTACACCTTC. The encoded protein is CASSLGQGWGGYTF.

Remarks on this clone: The germline gene is not matched at one end of the junction; a read error may be the cause. This chain uses TRBV7-7 with TRBJ2-7, with 12 bases identical to TRBD1. From germline, CDR1 is SSHAT and CDR2 FNYEAQ (reference sequence). This CDR3 has 14 residues. This chain's CDR3 is CASSSGTGGSEQYF. The CDR3 nucleotides are TGTGCTAGCAGCTCCGGGACAGGGGGCAGTGAGCAGTACTTC.

The chain carries TRBV7-9 and TRBJ2-5; D remains ambiguous. Trimming took 2 bases from V and 0 from J, leaving 4 bases between them. Germline V CDR1 and CDR2: SEHNR, FQNEAQ (reference sequence). The CDR3 consists of 13 residues. CDR3 sequence reads: CASSLRDQETQYF. The DNA of the CDR3 is TGTGCCAGCAGCTTACGGGACCAAGAGACCCAGTACTTC.

CDR3 region: CASSLVFGTVHYEQYF. In nucleotides, the CDR3 is TGTGCCAGCAGCTTGGTGTTTGGGACAGTCCACTACGAGCAGTACTTC. This chain links TRBV5-4 with TRBJ2-7; 7 bases line up with TRBD1. CDR3 length: 16 amino acids. Germline loops: CDR1 SGHNT, CDR2 YYREEE (reference sequence). With 0 bases clipped from V and 3 bases from J, the junction kept 9 bases outside the gene matches.

J is TRBJ2-7 and V is TRBV19; TRBD2 matches at 10 bases. In germline, CDR1 is LNHDA, CDR2 SQIVND (reference sequence). The CDR3 loop spans 15 amino acids. V lost 2 bases, J lost 1 base, and 2 bases stayed unmatched. CDR3 in amino acids: CASSILAGASYEQYF. The CDR3 nucleotides read TGTGCCAGTAGTATACTAGCGGGAGCGTCCTACGAGCAGTACTTC. Supplemented by reference TRBV19 and TRBJ2-7, the full variable domain reads DGGITQSPKYLFRKEGQNVTLSCEQNLNHDAMYWYRQDPGQGLRLIYYSQIVNDFQKGDIAEGYSVSREKKESFPLTVTSAQKNPTAFYLCASSILAGASYEQYFGPGTRLTVT.